The T cell receptor (beta chain) under discussion was sequenced for a study of blood T cell repertoires in COVID-19 (dated by TCRdb to about 2020). About the study as a whole: The collaborator samples originated in the United States, Italy and Spain and spanned the acute and convalescent phases of COVID-19. Nearly every sample came with metadata listing a de-identified subject ID, COVID-19 status, age in years and sex. The prospective study material was composed of cDNA or gDNA derived from T cells, B-cell-depleted T cells, or PBMCs. Subjects who had been exposed to COVID-19, were actively infected with it, or had recovered from it provided the deeply sampled blood TCRbeta repertoires that made up the dataset. Samples came from the ongoing ImmuneRACE study (first 160 participants) plus 1,254 subjects from 6 global collaborators. HLA class I and class II types, where available, came from metadata supplied by the sample provider rather than from assay-based typing. The repertoires were made available in a free public database intended to serve as a resource for research on the immune response to SARS-CoV-2.

TCRbeta CDR3 regions were amplified from genomic DNA by means of the immunoSEQ Assay, a bias-controlled multiplex PCR. In the authors' own workflow: The number of nucleated cells in each sample was estimated from the amplification of reference gene primers within the assay. To quantify the absolute abundance of each unique TCRbeta CDR3 rearrangement, sequence reads were collapsed and filtered. For each sample, productive Simpson clonality was calculated as the square root of Simpson's diversity index across productive rearrangements. TCRdb took over this immuneACCESS table, retaining in-frame rearrangements with V and J assigned. Such tables are incomplete; in checked studies, under half of the missing clones stem from an unresolved V gene, and the remainder is unexplained. The DNA was the basis for D and trimming; V, J and clone size are from that table. The sample yields about 170,000 clones; 80% to 85% were counted once. The ten largest clones represent 2.5% to 3.5% of the sample.

The CDR3 runs 15 amino acids, cysteine and phenylalanine included. Solely the CDR3 DNA is kept, with 45 bases framed from the first base. The germline V gene (reference sequence) supplies CDR1 MNHEY and CDR2 SMNVEV. V was cut back by 5 bases and J by 4 bases, leaving a gap of 15 bases between them. Study-wide findings and limitations: The amount of clinical and demographic metadata varied by source and participant and was provided uncurated.

Collaborating institutions collected whole blood in K2EDTA tubes following their own protocols. For TCRbeta analysis, collaborators shipped samples as frozen whole blood, isolated PBMCs, or DNA extracted from either of those sample types. Worth noting for this clone: What this receptor recognizes is not known. The input lacks base qualities; no much larger clone sits a single base away.

Sequencing used peripheral blood. The TCR sequence derives from a woman in her sixties or seventies with acute or convalescent COVID-19. Recombination linked TRBV27 to TRBJ2-1; possibly the D gene is TRBD2, per 6 matching bases. This receptor carries the CDR3 CASSVPGTPYNEQFF. The DNA sequence is TGTGCCAGCAGTGTGCCCGGGACTCCGTACAATGAGCAGTTCTTC.